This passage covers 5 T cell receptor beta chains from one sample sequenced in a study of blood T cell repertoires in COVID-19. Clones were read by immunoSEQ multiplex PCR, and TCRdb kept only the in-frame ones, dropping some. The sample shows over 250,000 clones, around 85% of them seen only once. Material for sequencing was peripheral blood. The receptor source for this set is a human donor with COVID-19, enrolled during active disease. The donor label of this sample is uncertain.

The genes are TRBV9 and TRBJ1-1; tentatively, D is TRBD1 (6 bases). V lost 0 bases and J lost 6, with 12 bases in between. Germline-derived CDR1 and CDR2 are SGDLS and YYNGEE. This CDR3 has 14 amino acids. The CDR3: CASSVGQGLAEAFF. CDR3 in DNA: TGTGCCAGCAGCGTAGGGCAGGGGCTCGCTGAAGCTTTCTTT. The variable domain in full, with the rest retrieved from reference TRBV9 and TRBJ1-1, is DSGVTQTPKHLITATGQRVTLRCSPRSGDLSVYWYQQSLDQGLQFLIQYYNGEERAKGNILERFSAQQFPDLHSELNLSSLELGDSALYFCASSVGQGLAEAFFGQGTRLTVV.

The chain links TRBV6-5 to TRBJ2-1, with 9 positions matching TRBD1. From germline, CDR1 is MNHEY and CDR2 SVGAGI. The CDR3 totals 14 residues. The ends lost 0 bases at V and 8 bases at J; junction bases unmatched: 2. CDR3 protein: CASSYSRDRDEQFF. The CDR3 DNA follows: TGTGCCAGCAGTTACTCTCGGGACAGGGATGAGCAGTTCTTC.

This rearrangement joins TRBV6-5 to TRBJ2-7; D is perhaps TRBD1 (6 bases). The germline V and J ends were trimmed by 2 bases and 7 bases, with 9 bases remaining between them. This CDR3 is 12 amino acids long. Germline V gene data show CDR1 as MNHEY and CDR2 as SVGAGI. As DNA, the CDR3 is TGTGCCAGCAGTTACATCAGGGGTGAGCAGTACTTC. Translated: CASSYIRGEQYF.

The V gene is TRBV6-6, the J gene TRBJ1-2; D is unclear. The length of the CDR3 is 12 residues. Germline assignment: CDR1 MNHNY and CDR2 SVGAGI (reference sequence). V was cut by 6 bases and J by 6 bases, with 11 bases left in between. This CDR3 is CASRSWGDGYTF. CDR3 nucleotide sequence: TGTGCCAGCAGGAGCTGGGGAGATGGCTACACCTTC.

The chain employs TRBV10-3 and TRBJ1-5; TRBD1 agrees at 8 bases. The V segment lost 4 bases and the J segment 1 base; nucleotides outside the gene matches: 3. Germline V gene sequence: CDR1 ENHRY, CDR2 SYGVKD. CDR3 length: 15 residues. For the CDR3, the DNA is TGTGCCATCAGTGGACAGGGGAGGAGCAATCAGCCCCAGCATTTT. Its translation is CAISGQGRSNQPQHF.